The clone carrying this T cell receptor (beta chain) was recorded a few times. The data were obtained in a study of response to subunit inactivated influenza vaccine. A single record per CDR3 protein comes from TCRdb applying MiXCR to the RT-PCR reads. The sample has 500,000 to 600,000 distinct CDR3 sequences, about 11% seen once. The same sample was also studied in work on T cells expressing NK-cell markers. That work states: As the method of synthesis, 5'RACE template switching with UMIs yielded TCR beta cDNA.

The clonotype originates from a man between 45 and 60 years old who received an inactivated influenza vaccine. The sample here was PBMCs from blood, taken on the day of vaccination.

The CDR3 DNA reads TGTGCCAGCAGTTTACGGGCGTCGGGCAATCAGCCCCAGCATTTT. Its translation: CASSLRASGNQPQHF. The chain combines TRBV12-3 or TRBV12-4 with TRBJ1-5; D gene unclear. Trimming removed 2 bases from V and 2 bases from J, with 10 bases in between. CDR3 length: 15 residues.